The clone carrying this T cell receptor beta chain appeared a single time. No antigen is known for it. These data belong to a study of beta chain features in type 1 diabetes. Study-level background: Patients shared similar age, gender and cell yields with healthy donors. Overall study findings and caveats: Whether TCRB rearrangement is influenced by HLA type was left unresolved in this analysis. Insertions were fewer and deletions more numerous at VDJ junctions in type 1 diabetes patients.

Expressed TCRB transcripts were sequenced because the entire RNA isolate underwent reverse transcription. Produced via immunoSEQ multiplex PCR; TCRdb's table is partial and in-frame only. Of fewer than 900,000 clones detected, roughly a sixth appear once; the ten largest clones hold 0.02% to 0.025%. This CDR3 contains 13 residues. Trimming pared 2 bases from V and 7 bases from J, leaving 10 bases between. Germline V gives CDR1 SGHRS, CDR2 YFSETQ. Every single donor gave one heparinised blood draw, and these averaged approximately 120 mL. Sequenced input: naive CD4+ T cells from blood. The rearrangement uses TRBV5-1 and TRBJ2-1, with D perhaps TRBD1 (6 bases). The receptor comes from a woman aged 18-30 years in good health. The CDR3 nucleotides are TGCGCCAGCAGCTTTGGGACAAGGAATGAGCAGTTCTTC. Translation gives CASSFGTRNEQFF.